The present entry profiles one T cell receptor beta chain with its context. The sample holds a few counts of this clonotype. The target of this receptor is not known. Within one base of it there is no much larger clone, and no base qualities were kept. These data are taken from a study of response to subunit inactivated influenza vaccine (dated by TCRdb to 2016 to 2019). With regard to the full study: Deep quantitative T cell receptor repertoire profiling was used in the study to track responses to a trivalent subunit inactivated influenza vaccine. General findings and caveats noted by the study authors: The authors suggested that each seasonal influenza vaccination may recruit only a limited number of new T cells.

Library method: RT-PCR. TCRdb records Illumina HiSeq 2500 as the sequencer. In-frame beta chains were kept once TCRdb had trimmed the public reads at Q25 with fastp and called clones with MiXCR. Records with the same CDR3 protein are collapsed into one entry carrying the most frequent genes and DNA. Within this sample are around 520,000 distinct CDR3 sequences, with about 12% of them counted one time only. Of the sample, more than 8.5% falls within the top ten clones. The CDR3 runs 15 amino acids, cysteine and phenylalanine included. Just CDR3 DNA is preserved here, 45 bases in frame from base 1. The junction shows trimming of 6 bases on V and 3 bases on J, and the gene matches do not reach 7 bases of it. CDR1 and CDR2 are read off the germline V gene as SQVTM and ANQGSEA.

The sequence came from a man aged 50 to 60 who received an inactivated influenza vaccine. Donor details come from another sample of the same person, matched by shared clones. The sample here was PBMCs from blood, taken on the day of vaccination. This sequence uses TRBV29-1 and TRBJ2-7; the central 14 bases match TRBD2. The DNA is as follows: TGCAGCGTAGGGACTAGCGGGAGTAGAAGCTACGAGCAGTACTTC. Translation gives CSVGTSGSRSYEQYF.